This TCR beta chain is from a study of blood T cells in healthy people across ages. Points on this clonotype: Its antigen is as yet unknown.

Notes on the study in general: No conclusive comparison of naive versus antigen-experienced cells was possible with unsorted PBMCs. Observed TCR beta diversity showed a strong correlation with the percentage of naive T cells as measured by flow cytometry.

A sample-barcoded 5' primer and a J-beta primer mix were used in a second PCR of roughly 6 to 11 cycles. With 12 random nucleotides, a template-switch adaptor tagged each individual cDNA molecule. TCRdb reanalysed the 5' RACE reads using MiXCR and keeps one entry per CDR3 protein. The sample holds more than 650,000 distinct CDR3 sequences, over 20% seen once. The CDR3 contains 19 residues. Germline loops: CDR1 SGHTA, CDR2 FQGTGA. Unmatched junction bases numbered 12, after V lost 1 base and J lost 2 bases. The source material was blood. This TCR was sampled from a man between 70 and 80 years old in good health. The chain combines TRBV7-3 with TRBJ2-3, with TRBD2 matching over 10 bases. The CDR3 nucleotides are TGTGCCAGCAGCTTAAGTGTGACTAGCGGGTCGTACCTCACAGATACGCAGTATTTT. Residues: CASSLSVTSGSYLTDTQYF. The complete variable domain, with remaining parts taken from reference TRBV7-3 and TRBJ2-3, reads GAGVSQTPSNKVTEKGKYVELRCDPISGHTALYWYRQSLGQGPEFLIYFQGTGAADDSGLPNDRFFAVRPEGSVSTLKIQRTERGDSAVYLCASSLSVTSGSYLTDTQYFGPGTRLTVL.